Each of the 17 T cell receptor beta chains below was sequenced from the same sample in a study of blood T cells in healthy people across ages. The use of a sample-barcoded 5' primer and a J-beta primer mix characterized a second PCR of 7 to 11 cycles. TCRdb re-derived calls from the 5' RACE reads in MiXCR, one entry per CDR3 protein. The sample records hundreds of thousands of distinct CDR3 sequences, about a third being singletons. The sequencing input was blood. The receptors stem from a woman aged 80 or older in good health.

The chain uses TRBV4-3 and TRBJ2-7; TRBD2 aligns across 9 bases. This CDR3 has 14 residues. The V gene end was trimmed by 5 bases and the J gene end by 2 bases; junction bases not matched to a gene: 4. Germline values: CDR1 LGHNA, CDR2 YSLEER. CDR3 sequence: CASSEGGGAYEQYF. The CDR3 bases are TGCGCCAGCAGCGAGGGCGGGGGGGCCTACGAGCAGTACTTC.

This clonotype was detected many times. This chain uses TRBV5-1 with TRBJ2-5; TRBD2 aligns across 7 bases. CDR3 size: 16 residues. With V trimmed by 4 bases and J by 1 base, 10 bases remained unmatched. Germline CDR1 is SGHRS and CDR2 is YFSETQ. CDR3 sequence: CASSRGAGGGQETQYF. The CDR3 nucleotides are TGCGCCAGCAGCAGGGGAGCAGGCGGGGGCCAAGAGACCCAGTACTTC.

This sequence joins TRBV4-2 and TRBJ2-3, with no clear D. The CDR3 loop spans 15 amino acids. V was shortened by 1 base and J by 6 bases, with 14 bases between the two germline ends. The germline V gene encodes CDR1 LGHNA and CDR2 YNFKEQ. In DNA, the CDR3 is TGTGCCAGCAGCCAAGCCCCGTTGCCCTCCGATACGCAGTATTTT. As protein: CASSQAPLPSDTQYF.

This clonotype turned up a few times. A much larger clone lies one base from this, so it may be a read error. This sequence joins TRBV9 and TRBJ1-2, with a tentative D call TRBD1 (6 bases). Germline assignment: CDR1 SGDLS and CDR2 YYNGEE. The CDR3 runs to 14 residues. V was cut by 6 bases and J by 4 bases, with 16 bases left in between. The CDR3 loop reads CASNPRTEFYGYTF. The DNA for the CDR3 is TGTGCCAGCAACCCGCGGACAGAGTTCTATGGCTACACCTTC.

This clonotype was seen repeatedly, ten times or more. The chain employs TRBV27 and TRBJ2-1; 11 nucleotides match TRBD2. Germline V gene sequence: CDR1 MNHEY, CDR2 SMNVEV (reference sequence). This CDR3 spans 16 amino acids. J was trimmed by 0 bases and V by 4 bases; bases with no gene match: 2. CDR3 in amino acids: CASSSSGGPSYNEQFF. CDR3 nucleotides: TGTGCCAGCAGTTCTAGCGGGGGGCCCTCCTACAATGAGCAGTTCTTC.

This clonotype has ten or more counts. The genes are TRBV7-2 and TRBJ2-1; 7 bases match TRBD1. The CDR3 contains 14 residues. Germline V gives CDR1 SGHTA, CDR2 FQGNSA. The ends lost 5 bases at V and 6 bases at J; junction bases unmatched: 7. CDR3 amino acids: CASSLRGQINEQFF. CDR3 nucleotides: TGTGCCAGCAGCCTTAGGGGGCAAATCAATGAGCAGTTCTTC.

This clonotype was counted at least ten times. V gene TRBV29-1 combines with J gene TRBJ1-1; the D gene is possibly TRBD1 (5 bases). Trimming removed 6 bases from V and 8 bases from J, with 13 bases in between. The CDR3 is made up of 11 amino acids. Germline-derived CDR1 and CDR2 are SQVTM and ANQGSEA. The DNA for the CDR3 is TGCAGCGTCCCAAGAGAGGGGGAAGCTTTCTTT. Translated, it gives CSVPREGEAFF.

This clonotype was observed a single time. This chain connects TRBV29-1 to TRBJ1-2; TRBD1 aligns across 7 bases. J lost 3 bases, V lost 0 bases, and 1 base had no gene match. The CDR3 extends over 13 amino acids. Per the germline V gene, CDR1 is SQVTM and CDR2 is ANQGSEA. CDR3: CSVEDDRDYGYTF. DNA for the CDR3: TGCAGCGTTGAAGACGACAGGGACTATGGCTACACCTTC.

The rearrangement uses TRBV25-1 and TRBJ1-3; 7 positions agree with TRBD1. Losses at the gene ends were 4 bases for V and 0 bases for J; bases not matched to a gene: 3. The CDR3 length is 15 residues. Germline V gene data show CDR1 as MGHDK and CDR2 as SYGVNS. As DNA, the CDR3 is TGTGCCAGCAGTGGGGGACAGTTCTCTGGAAACACCATATATTTT. Protein: CASSGGQFSGNTIYF.

This clonotype has a count of ten or more. The gene calls are TRBV4-1 and TRBJ2-6, with D uncertain. The CDR3 runs to 17 residues. The ends were cut back, 5 bases at V and 0 bases at J, with 14 bases in the middle. Germline V gene sequence: CDR1 MGHRA, CDR2 YSYEKL. The chain's CDR3 is CASSTPGASSGANVLTF. The CDR3 DNA is TGCGCCAGCAGCACCCCAGGCGCCAGCTCTGGGGCCAACGTCCTGACTTTC.

There are many counts of this clonotype. The V and J genes are TRBV12-3 or TRBV12-4 and TRBJ1-4; D uncertain. Deletions cut 6 bases from V and 0 bases from J, with 5 bases between. The CDR3 contains 13 residues. The CDR3 here is CASRGTTNEKLFF. The CDR3 bases are TGTGCCAGCAGGGGCACAACTAATGAAAAACTGTTTTTT.

This sequence joins TRBV7-2 and TRBJ1-4; no firm D call. V dropped 8 bases and J dropped 6 bases, with 10 bases sitting between them. In germline, CDR1 is SGHTA, CDR2 FQGNSA. There are 12 residues in the CDR3. The CDR3 loop reads CASRAADEKLFF. CDR3 sequence (DNA): TGTGCCAGCCGGGCAGCTGATGAAAAACTGTTTTTT.

In this sample, this clonotype turned up many times. The CDR3 nucleotides are TGCAGTGCCTTACGGGACAGGGACACTGAAGCTTTCTTT. As protein: CSALRDRDTEAFF. The chain joins TRBV20-1 to TRBJ1-1; 9 bases are a match to TRBD1. The CDR3 length is 13 residues. V lost 6 bases and J lost 3; bases outside the gene matches: 5. Germline V gene data show CDR1 as DFQATT and CDR2 as SNEGSKA (reference sequence).

This clonotype occurred many times. The V and J genes are TRBV7-3 and TRBJ2-5; D may match TRBD1 or TRBD2 (6 bases each). The CDR3 totals 16 residues. V shed 0 bases and J shed 5 bases, with 16 bases lying between them. Per germline, CDR1 SGHTA and CDR2 FQGTGA. CDR3 in amino acids: CASSLTGLGGLETQYF. CDR3 bases: TGTGCCAGCAGCTTAACGGGCCTGGGGGGCTTGGAGACCCAGTACTTC.

In its sample, this clonotype was seen once. The CDR3 DNA follows: TGTGCCAGCAGGAGGGGACTAGAGTCCTACGAGCAGTACTTC. This sequence encodes CASRRGLESYEQYF. J is TRBJ2-7 and V is TRBV12-3 or TRBV12-4; 8 nucleotides line up with TRBD2. The V segment lost 6 bases and the J segment 1 base; nucleotides outside the gene matches: 5. The CDR3 is 14 amino acids.

Many counts were recorded for this clonotype. DNA for the CDR3: TGTGCCAGCGCTATACTGGGTCTAACCTACGAGCAGTACTTC. Amino acid sequence: CASAILGLTYEQYF. This chain links TRBV6-2 or TRBV6-3 with TRBJ2-7; D call uncertain. The germline V gene has CDR1 MNHEY and CDR2 SVGEGT. Trimming removed 8 bases from V and 2 bases from J, with 16 bases in between. The CDR3 contains 14 residues.

Ten or more counts support this clonotype. The chain uses TRBV9 and TRBJ2-7; weak D call: TRBD1 (5 bases). Germline lookup yields CDR1 SGDLS and CDR2 YYNGEE. V lost 3 bases, J lost 7 bases, and 14 bases lay in between. The CDR3 has 13 residues. The CDR3, as DNA: TGTGCCAGCAGCGAGGGGCAGGGTGGTGAGCAGTACTTC. Translated: CASSEGQGGEQYF.